Listed here is a single T cell receptor beta chain. What this receptor recognizes is not known. Per-base quality was not reported, and no clone a single base away is much larger than it. The sample belongs to a study of blood T cell repertoires in COVID-19 (TCRdb year 2020). Background for the entire study: Samples from collaborators originated in the United States, Italy and Spain and spanned both the acute and convalescent phases of COVID-19. The material from the prospective study consisted of cDNA or gDNA derived from T cells, B-cell-depleted T cells, or PBMCs. Subjects who had been exposed to COVID-19, were actively infected with it, or had recovered from it provided the deeply sampled blood TCRbeta repertoires that made up the dataset. A freely available public database, intended as a resource for researchers studying the immune response to SARS-CoV-2, is where the repertoires were released. The samples were drawn from two sources: the first 160 participants of the ongoing ImmuneRACE study, and 1,200 or so subjects contributed by 6 global collaborators. The sample metadata nearly always contained a de-identified subject ID, COVID-19 status, age in years and sex. Where available, HLA class I and class II types were taken from metadata supplied by the sample provider and were not determined by assay-based typing.

TCRbeta CDR3 regions were amplified from genomic DNA using the immunoSEQ Assay, a bias-controlled multiplex PCR. As for how the authors treated the data: Within the assay, amplification of reference gene primers was used to estimate how many nucleated cells each sample contained. Sequence reads were collapsed and filtered to measure the absolute abundance of every unique TCRbeta CDR3 rearrangement. For each sample, productive Simpson clonality was calculated by taking the square root of Simpson's diversity index across productive rearrangements. The source is immuneACCESS, and TCRdb retained only in-frame sequences with V and J called. Part of the clones is not carried over; for the studies checked, unresolved V genes explain less than half of this, and the remainder is unexplained. V and J calls and clone size are copied from that table; D and trimming were computed from the DNA. In all, the sample holds hundreds of thousands of clones, and nearly 85% of those were seen once. Around 1.3% of the sample is held by the ten biggest clonotypes.

The investigation overall reported the following: The quantity of clinical and demographic metadata differed by source and by participant and was supplied without curation.

The CDR3, cysteine through phenylalanine, is 16 amino acids long. Only the CDR3 portion is preserved as DNA: 48 bases, with reading frame beginning at the first base. Deletion took 3 bases off V and 1 base off J, with a span of 15 bases between the germline ends. For CDR1 and CDR2, the germline V gene lists KGHSH and LQKENI. One collaborating source in Seattle enrolled patients while the patients were actively infected and followed the patients over time throughout the course of disease. Whole blood was collected in K2EDTA tubes by collaborating institutions according to the institutions' own protocols. Collaborator samples were shipped for TCRbeta analysis as frozen whole blood, isolated PBMCs, or DNA extracted from either sample type.

The sample was peripheral blood. This clonotype originated in a woman aged 30 to 39 with COVID-19, enrolled during active disease. The V and J genes are TRBV18 and TRBJ1-2, with a tentative D gene TRBD1 over 6 matching bases. The CDR3 protein is CASSPATGTLNYGYTF. Here is the DNA: TGTGCCAGCTCACCTGCGACAGGAACCCTTAACTATGGCTACACCTTC.